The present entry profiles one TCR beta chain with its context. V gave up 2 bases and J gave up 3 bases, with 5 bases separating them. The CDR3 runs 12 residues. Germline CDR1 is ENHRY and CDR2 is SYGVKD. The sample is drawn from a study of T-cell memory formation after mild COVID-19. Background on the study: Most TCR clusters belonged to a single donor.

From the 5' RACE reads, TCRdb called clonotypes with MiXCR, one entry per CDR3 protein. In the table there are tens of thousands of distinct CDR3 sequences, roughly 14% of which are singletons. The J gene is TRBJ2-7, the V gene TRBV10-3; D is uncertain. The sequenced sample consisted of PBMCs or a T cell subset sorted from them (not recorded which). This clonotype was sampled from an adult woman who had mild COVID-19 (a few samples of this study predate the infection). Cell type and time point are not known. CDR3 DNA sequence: TGTGCCATCAGTGAGAGGGACTACGAGCAGTACTTC. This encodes CAISERDYEQYF.